This T cell receptor (beta chain) was retrieved from a study of blood T cell repertoires in COVID-19. Study-wide context: From the United States, Italy and Spain came samples of acute and convalescent COVID-19.

The Seattle patients joined while their infection was active and were tracked longitudinally afterward. This CDR3 is 17 amino acids long. Methods used by the authors: Estimation of nucleated cell counts relied on the amplification of reference gene primers. Method: immunoSEQ multiplex PCR; TCRdb's copy keeps in-frame clones and lacks some. V, J and clone size are taken as reported in that table, and D and trimming were inferred from the DNA itself. The sample consists of hundreds of thousands of clones, approximately 86% of them appearing once. The chain links TRBV12-2 to TRBJ1-1; the table names TRBD1, a call not compared with the DNA. TRBV12-2 is recorded as a pseudogene. Sequencing used peripheral blood. The clonotype comes from a woman in her 70s with COVID-19, enrolled during active disease. The CDR3 nucleotides read TGTGCAAGTCGCTTAGCTCGGTCTCCAGGGGTAAAAACTGAAGCTTTCTTT. This gives the protein CASRLARSPGVKTEAFF.